The T cell receptor beta chain under discussion was sequenced for a study of T-cell reconstitution after alpha-beta-depleted transplantation in children. Study outcomes and limitations: The high TCRbeta diversity at day 60 in some patients came from surviving recipient T cells and thymic progenitors. Most T-cell counts and diversity one year after the transplant came from T cells that were newly produced. Expanded graft clones numbering several hundred reportedly gave rise to alpha-beta T cells about two months after transplant.

Germline V lookup: CDR1 SGHTA, CDR2 FQGNSA. J was trimmed by 1 base and V by 3 bases; bases with no gene match: 8. CDR3 length: 16 residues. TCRbeta library preparation incorporated unique molecular identifiers. TCRdb re-derived calls from the PCR reads in MiXCR, one entry per CDR3 protein. The data hold 450,000 to 550,000 distinct CDR3 sequences, with 11% observed a single time. Notes on this clonotype: Its antigen is not identified.

This sequence was found in a female patient aged 2-10 years who had a stem cell transplant for aplastic anemia, so the T cells may come from the graft donor. The V gene is TRBV7-2, the J gene TRBJ2-7; 8 nucleotides agree with TRBD1. The specimen was PBMCs, mostly from graft donor cells, collected 180 days after TCRalphabeta/CD19-depleted stem cell transplant. CDR3 region: CASSFLRQGKSYEQYF. In nucleotides, the CDR3 is TGTGCCAGCAGCTTCCTTAGACAGGGGAAGTCCTACGAGCAGTACTTC.